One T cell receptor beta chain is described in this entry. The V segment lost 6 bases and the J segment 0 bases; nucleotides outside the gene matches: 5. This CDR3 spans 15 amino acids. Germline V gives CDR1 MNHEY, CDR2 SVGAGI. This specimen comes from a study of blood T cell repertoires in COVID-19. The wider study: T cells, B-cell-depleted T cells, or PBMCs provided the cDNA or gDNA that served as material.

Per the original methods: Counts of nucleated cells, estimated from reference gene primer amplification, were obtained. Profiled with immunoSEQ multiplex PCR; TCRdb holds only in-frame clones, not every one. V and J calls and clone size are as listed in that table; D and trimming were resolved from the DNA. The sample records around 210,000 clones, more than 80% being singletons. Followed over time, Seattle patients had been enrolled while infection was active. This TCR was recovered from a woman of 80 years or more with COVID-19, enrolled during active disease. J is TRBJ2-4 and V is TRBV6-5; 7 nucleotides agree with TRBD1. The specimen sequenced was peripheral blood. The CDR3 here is CASSLTGVAKNIQYF. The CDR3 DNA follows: TGTGCCAGCAGCCTCACAGGGGTAGCCAAAAACATTCAGTACTTC.